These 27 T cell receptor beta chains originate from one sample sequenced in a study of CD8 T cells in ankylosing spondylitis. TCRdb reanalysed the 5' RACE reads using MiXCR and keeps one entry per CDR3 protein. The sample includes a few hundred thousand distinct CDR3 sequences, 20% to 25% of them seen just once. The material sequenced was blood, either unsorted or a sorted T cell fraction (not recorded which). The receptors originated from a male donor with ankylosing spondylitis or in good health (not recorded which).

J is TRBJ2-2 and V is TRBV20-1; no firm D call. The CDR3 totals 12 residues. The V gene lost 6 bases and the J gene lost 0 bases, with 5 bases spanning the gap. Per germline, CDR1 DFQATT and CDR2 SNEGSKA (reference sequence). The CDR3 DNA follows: TGCAGTGCGGTAGCGAACACCGGGGAGCTGTTTTTT. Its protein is CSAVANTGELFF.

DNA of the CDR3: TGCGCCAGCAGCGATACCGGGACTAGCGCTGACGAGCAGTACTTC. It codes for CASSDTGTSADEQYF. The J gene is TRBJ2-7, the V gene TRBV4-1, with 10 bases aligning to TRBD2. Trimming at V came to 5 bases and at J to 5 bases, leaving 9 bases not matched to a gene. The CDR3 runs 15 residues. Germline V gives CDR1 MGHRA, CDR2 YSYEKL.

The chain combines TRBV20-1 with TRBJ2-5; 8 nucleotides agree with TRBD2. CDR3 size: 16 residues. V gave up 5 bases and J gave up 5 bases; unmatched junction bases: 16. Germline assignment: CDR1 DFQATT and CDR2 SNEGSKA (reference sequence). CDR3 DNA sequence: TGCAGTGCTTACCGGGGACTAGAGGTCGGAGGGGAGACCCAGTACTTC. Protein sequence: CSAYRGLEVGGETQYF.

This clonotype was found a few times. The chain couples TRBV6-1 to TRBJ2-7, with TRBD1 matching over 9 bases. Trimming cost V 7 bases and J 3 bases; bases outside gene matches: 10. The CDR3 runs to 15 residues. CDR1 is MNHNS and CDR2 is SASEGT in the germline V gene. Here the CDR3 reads CASTPGTGTFYEQYF. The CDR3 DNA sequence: TGTGCCAGCACCCCAGGGACAGGGACCTTCTACGAGCAGTACTTC.

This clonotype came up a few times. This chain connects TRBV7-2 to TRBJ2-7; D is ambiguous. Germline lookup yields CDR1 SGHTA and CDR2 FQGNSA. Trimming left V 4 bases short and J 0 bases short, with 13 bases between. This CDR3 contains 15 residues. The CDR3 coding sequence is TGTGCCAGCAGCTGGTTCTCCGGACCCTCCTACGAGCAGTACTTC. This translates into CASSWFSGPSYEQYF.

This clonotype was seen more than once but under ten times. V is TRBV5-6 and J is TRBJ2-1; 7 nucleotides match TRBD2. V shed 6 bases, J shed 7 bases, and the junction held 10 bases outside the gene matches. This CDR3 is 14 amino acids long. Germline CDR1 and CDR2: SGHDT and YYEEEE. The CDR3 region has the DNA TGTGCCAGCACCTTAGGGCAGGGAGGGAATGAGCAGTTCTTC. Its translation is CASTLGQGGNEQFF.

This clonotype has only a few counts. The CDR3 coding sequence is TGTGCCAGCAACCAACGACTAGCCGGGGAGCTGTTTTTT. This gives the protein CASNQRLAGELFF. The gene calls are TRBV6-1 and TRBJ2-2; D might be TRBD2 (6 bases). The CDR3 runs 13 residues. V lost 7 bases, J lost 6 bases, and 12 bases lay in between. Germline CDR1 and CDR2: MNHNS and SASEGT.

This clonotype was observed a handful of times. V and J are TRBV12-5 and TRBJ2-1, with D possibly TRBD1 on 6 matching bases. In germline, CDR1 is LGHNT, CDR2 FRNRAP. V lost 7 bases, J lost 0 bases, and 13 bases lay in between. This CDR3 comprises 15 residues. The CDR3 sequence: CASALGGVSYNEQFF. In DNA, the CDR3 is TGTGCTAGTGCCCTAGGGGGTGTCTCCTACAATGAGCAGTTCTTC.

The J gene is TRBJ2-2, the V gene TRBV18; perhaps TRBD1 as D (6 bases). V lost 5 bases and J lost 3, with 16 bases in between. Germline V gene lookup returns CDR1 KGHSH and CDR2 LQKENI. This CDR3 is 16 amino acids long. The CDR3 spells CASSAYGTLHTGELFF. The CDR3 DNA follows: TGTGCCAGCTCAGCGTACGGGACACTCCACACCGGGGAGCTGTTTTTT.

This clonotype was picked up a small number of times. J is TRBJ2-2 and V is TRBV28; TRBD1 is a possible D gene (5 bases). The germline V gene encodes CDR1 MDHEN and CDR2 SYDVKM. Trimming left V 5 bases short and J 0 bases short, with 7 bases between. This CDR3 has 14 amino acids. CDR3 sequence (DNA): TGTGCCAGCAGTCCGGACACGAACACCGGGGAGCTGTTTTTT. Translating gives CASSPDTNTGELFF.

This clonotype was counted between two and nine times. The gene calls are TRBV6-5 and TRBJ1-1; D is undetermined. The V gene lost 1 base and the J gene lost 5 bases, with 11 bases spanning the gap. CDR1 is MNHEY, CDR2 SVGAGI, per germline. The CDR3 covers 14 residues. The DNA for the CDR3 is TGTGCCAGCAGTTACTTGAGCGCCAAAACTGAAGCTTTCTTT. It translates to CASSYLSAKTEAFF.

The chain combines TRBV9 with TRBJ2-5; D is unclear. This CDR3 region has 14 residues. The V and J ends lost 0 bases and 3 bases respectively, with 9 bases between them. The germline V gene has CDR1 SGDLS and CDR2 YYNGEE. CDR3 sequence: CASSVEFGEETQYF. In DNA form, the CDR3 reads TGTGCCAGCAGCGTAGAATTCGGCGAAGAGACCCAGTACTTC.

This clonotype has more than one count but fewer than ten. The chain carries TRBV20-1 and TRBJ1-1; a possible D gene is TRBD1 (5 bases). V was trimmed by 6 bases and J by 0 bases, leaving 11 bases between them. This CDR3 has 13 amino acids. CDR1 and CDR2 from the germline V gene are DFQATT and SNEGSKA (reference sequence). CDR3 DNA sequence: TGCAGTGCCGAGGACATCATGAACACTGAAGCTTTCTTT. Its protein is CSAEDIMNTEAFF.

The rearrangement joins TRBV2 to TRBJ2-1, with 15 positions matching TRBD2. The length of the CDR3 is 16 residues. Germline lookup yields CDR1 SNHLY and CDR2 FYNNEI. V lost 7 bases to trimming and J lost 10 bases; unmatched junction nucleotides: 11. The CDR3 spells CASTTGTSGGIGEQFF. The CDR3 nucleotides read TGTGCCAGCACTACCGGGACTAGCGGGGGGATCGGAGAGCAGTTCTTC.

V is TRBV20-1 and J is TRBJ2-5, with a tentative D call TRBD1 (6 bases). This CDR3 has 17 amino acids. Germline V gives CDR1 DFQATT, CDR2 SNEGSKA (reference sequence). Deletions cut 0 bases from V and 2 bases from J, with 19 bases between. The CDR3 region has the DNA TGCAGTGCTAGAGATCTTCGTGGCACAGGGCTTCAAGAGACCCAGTACTTC. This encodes CSARDLRGTGLQETQYF.

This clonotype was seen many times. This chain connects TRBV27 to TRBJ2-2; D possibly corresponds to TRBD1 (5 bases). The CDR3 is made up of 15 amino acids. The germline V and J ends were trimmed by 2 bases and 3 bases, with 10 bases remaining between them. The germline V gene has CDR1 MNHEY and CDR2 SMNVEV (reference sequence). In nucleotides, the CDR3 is TGTGCCAGCAGTTTAAGGGGCACTTACACCGGGGAGCTGTTTTTT. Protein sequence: CASSLRGTYTGELFF.

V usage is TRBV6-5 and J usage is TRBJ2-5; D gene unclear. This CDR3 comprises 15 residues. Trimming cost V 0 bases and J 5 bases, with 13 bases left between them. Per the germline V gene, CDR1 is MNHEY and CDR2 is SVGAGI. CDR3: CASSYSGILGETQYF. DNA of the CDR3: TGTGCCAGCAGTTACTCTGGCATCTTGGGGGAGACCCAGTACTTC.

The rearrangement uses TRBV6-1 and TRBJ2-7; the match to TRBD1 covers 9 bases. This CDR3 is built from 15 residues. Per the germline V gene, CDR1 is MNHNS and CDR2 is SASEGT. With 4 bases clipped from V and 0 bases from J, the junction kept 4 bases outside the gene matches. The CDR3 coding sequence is TGTGCCAGCAGTGCCGGGACAGGGAGCTCCTACGAGCAGTACTTC. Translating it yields CASSAGTGSSYEQYF.

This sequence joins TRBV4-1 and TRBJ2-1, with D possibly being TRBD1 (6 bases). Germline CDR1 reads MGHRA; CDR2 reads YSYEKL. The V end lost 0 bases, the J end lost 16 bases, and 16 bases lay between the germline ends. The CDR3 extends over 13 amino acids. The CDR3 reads CASSQDPDSPSFF. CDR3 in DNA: TGCGCCAGCAGCCAAGATCCGGACAGCCCTTCCTTCTTC.

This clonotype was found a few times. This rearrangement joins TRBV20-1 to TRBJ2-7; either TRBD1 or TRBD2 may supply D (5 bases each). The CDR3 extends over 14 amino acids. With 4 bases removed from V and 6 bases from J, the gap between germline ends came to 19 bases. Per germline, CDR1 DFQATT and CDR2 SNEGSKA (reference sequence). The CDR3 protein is CSATRDLPPVEQYF. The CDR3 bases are TGCAGTGCTACTAGGGACCTCCCCCCGGTCGAGCAGTACTTC.

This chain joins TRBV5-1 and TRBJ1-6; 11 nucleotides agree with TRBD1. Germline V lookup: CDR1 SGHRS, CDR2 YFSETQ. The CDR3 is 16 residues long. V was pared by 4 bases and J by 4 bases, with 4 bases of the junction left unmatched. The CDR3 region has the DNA TGCGCCAGCAGCGTGGGACAGGGGGGATATAATTCACCCCTCCACTTT. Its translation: CASSVGQGGYNSPLHF. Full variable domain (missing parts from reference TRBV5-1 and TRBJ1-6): KAGVTQTPRYLIKTRGQQVTLSCSPISGHRSVSWYQQTPGQGLQFLFEYFSETQRNKGNFPGRFSGRQFSNSRSEMNVSTLELGDSALYLCASSVGQGGYNSPLHFGNGTRLTVT.

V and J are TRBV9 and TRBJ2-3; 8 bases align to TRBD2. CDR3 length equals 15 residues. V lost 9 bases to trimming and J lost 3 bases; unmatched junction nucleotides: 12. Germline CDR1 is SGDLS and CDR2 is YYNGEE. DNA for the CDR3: TGTGCCACCACGGAACGGGGGGGCATGACAGATACGCAGTATTTT. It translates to CATTERGGMTDTQYF.

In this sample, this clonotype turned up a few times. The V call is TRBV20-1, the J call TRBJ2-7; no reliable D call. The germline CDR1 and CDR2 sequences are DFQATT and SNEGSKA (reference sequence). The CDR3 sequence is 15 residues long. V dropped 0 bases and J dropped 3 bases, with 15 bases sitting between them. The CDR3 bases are TGCAGTGCTAGAGATCGCAGGCAGAGTCTCTACGAGCAGTACTTC. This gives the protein CSARDRRQSLYEQYF.

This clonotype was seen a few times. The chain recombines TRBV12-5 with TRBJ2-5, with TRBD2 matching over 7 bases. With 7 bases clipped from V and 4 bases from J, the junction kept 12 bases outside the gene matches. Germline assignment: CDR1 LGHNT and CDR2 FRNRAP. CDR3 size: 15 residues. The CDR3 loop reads CASASGGQGGETQYF. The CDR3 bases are TGTGCTAGTGCCTCGGGGGGTCAGGGAGGAGAGACCCAGTACTTC. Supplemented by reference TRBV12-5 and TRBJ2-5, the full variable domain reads DARVTQTPRHKVTEMGQEVTMRCQPILGHNTVFWYRQTMMQGLELLAYFRNRAPLDDSGMPKDRFSAEMPDATLATLKIQPSEPRDSAVYFCASASGGQGGETQYFGPGTRLLVL.

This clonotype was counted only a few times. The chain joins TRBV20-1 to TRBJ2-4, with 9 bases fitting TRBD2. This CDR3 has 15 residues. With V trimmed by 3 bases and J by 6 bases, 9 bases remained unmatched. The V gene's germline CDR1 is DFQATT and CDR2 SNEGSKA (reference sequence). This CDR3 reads CSASGGGAGGNIQYF. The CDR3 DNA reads TGCAGTGCTAGTGGCGGGGGGGCCGGTGGAAACATTCAGTACTTC.

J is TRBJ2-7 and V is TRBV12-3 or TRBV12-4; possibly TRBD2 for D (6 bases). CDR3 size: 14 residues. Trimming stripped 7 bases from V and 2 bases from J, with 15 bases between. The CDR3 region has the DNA TGTGCCAGCACCATCGGGGGTAGAGCCTACGAGCAGTACTTC. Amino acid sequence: CASTIGGRAYEQYF.

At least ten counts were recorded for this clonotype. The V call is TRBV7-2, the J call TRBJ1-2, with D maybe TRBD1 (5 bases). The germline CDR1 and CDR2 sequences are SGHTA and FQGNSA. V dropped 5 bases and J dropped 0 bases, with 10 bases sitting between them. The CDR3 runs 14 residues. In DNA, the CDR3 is TGTGCCAGCAGCCAGTGGGGGGCTAACTATGGCTACACCTTC. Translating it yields CASSQWGANYGYTF.